The clone carrying this TCR beta chain was observed a handful of times. Antigen unknown. Via MiXCR, TCRdb re-called the 5' RACE reads, giving one row per CDR3 protein. The sample includes about 190,000 distinct CDR3 sequences, more than 15% of them seen just once. The sample belongs to a study of identical twins. Overall study findings and caveats: Sequences that were out-of-frame, alpha and twin-shared displayed an excess of low generation probability.

A further study also used this sample, focusing on T cells expressing NK-cell markers. That source reports: Dominant NKG2C+ clonotypes accounted for 1.0-7.0% of CD8+ T cells in roughly 6 donors.

Material for sequencing was CD8+ T cells sorted from blood. The receptor was isolated from a woman aged 18-35 years in good health.

CDR3 protein: CSARDPQGIGTEAFF. The CDR3 coding sequence is TGCAGTGCTAGAGATCCCCAGGGAATCGGCACTGAAGCTTTCTTT. V is TRBV20-1 and J is TRBJ1-1; D possibly corresponds to TRBD1 (5 bases). The germline CDR1 and CDR2 sequences are DFQATT and SNEGSKA (reference sequence). Trimming removed 0 bases from V and 4 bases from J, with 15 bases in between. This CDR3 has 15 residues.